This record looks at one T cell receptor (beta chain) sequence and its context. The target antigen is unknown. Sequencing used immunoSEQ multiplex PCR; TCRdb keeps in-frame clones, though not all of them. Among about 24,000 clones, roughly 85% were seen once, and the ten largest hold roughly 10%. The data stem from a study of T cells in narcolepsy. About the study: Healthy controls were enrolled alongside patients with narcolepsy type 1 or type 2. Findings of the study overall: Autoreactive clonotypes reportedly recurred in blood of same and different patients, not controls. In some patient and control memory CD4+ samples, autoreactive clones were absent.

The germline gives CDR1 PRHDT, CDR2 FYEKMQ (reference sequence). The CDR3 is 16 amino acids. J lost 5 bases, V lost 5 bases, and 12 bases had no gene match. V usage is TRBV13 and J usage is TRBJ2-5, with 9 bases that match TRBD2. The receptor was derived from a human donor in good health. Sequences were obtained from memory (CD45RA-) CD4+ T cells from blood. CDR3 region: CASSPEASGMGETQYF. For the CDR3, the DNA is TGTGCCAGCAGCCCAGAGGCTAGCGGGATGGGGGAGACCCAGTACTTC.